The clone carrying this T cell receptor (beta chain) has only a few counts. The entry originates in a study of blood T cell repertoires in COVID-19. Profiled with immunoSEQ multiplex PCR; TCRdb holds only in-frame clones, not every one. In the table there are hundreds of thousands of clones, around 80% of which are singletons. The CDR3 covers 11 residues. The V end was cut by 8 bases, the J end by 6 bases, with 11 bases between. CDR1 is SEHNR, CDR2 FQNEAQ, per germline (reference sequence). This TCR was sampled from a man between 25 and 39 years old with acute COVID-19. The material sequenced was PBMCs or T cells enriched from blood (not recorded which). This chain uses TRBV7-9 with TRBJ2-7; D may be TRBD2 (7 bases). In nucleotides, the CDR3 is TGTGCCAGCGGGGGGGGCCGCGAGCAGTACTTC. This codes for CASGGGREQYF.